A single sample gave rise to the 2 T cell receptor beta chains below, sequenced in a study of CD8+CD57+ T cells in acquired aplastic anemia. According to the study, genomic DNA was the template for TCR beta VDJ and CDR3 profiling. TCRdb recomputed calls from the reads with MiXCR, one row per CDR3 protein. The table has about 470,000 distinct CDR3 sequences, approximately 33% seen once. All sequencing subjects had displayed CD8+CD57+ cell expansion on flow cytometry. Sequencing was carried out using sorted CD4+, CD8+, or CD8+CD57+ T cells (not recorded which) from PBMCs. These receptors all come from a human donor with aplastic anemia.

This chain joins TRBV7-9 and TRBJ1-1, with D possibly matching TRBD1 (5 bases). Germline V gene lookup returns CDR1 SEHNR and CDR2 FQNEAQ (reference sequence). Between the trimmed V and J ends, which lost 5 bases and 4 bases, there was a span of 26 bases. The length of the CDR3 is 18 residues. The CDR3 DNA is TGTGCCAGCAGCGTTCCCGGTTTCGGCTTGGGCGGGGGCACTGAAGCTTTCTTT. Amino acid sequence: CASSVPGFGLGGGTEAFF.

The chain employs TRBV7-3 and TRBJ1-1; 9 positions match TRBD1. V lost 4 bases, J lost 10 bases, and 7 bases stayed unmatched. This CDR3 comprises 13 residues. From germline, CDR1 is SGHTA and CDR2 FQGTGA. CDR3 coding DNA: TGTGCCAGCAGCTACCGGGACAGGGCCCCAGCTTTCTTT. Its protein is CASSYRDRAPAFF.